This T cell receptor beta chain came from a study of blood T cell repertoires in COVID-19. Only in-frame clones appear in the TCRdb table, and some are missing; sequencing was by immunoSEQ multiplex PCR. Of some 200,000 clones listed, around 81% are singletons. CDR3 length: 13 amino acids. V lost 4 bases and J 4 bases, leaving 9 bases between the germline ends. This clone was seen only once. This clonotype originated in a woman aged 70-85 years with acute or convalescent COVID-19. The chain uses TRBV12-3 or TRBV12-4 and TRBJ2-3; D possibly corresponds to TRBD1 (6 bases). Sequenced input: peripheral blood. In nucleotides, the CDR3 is TGTGCCAGCAGTTCAACAGGGCCAGATACGCAGTATTTT. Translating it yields CASSSTGPDTQYF.